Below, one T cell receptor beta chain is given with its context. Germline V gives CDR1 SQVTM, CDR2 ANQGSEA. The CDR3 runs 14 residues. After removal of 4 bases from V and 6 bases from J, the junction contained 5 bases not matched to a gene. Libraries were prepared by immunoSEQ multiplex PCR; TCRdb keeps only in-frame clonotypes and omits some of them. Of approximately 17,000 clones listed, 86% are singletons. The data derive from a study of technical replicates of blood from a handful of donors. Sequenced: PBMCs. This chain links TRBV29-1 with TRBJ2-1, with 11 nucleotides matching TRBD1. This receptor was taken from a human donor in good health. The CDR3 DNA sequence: TGCAGCGTTGTAATAGGGACAGGGGGCAATGAGCAGTTCTTC. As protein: CSVVIGTGGNEQFF.